This T cell receptor (beta chain) is from a study of blood T cell repertoires in COVID-19. Study overall: COVID-19 samples collected from the United States, Italy and Spain covered acute and convalescent phases. T cells, B-cell-depleted T cells, or PBMCs supplied cDNA or gDNA.

Trimming took off 4 bases at V and 5 bases at J, with 12 bases between the two ends. Germline V gives CDR1 ENHRY, CDR2 SYGVKD. The length of the CDR3 is 14 residues. The authors' processing: Nucleated cell counts were estimated from reference gene primer amplification. Sequencing was performed with immunoSEQ multiplex PCR; in TCRdb, only in-frame clones are kept and a portion is missing. V and J calls and clone size are as listed in that table; D and trimming were resolved from the DNA. In the table there are around 480,000 clones, about nine tenths of which are singletons. Enrollment of patients from Seattle took place during active infection, with longitudinal follow-up.

This chain uses TRBV10-3 with TRBJ2-1, with a possible D match to TRBD2 (6 bases). The sample consisted of peripheral blood. The TCR originated in a woman aged 50 to 65 with COVID-19, enrolled during active disease. The CDR3 here is CAISGEGGHNEQFF. Written as DNA, the CDR3 is TGTGCCATCAGTGGGGAAGGAGGGCACAATGAGCAGTTCTTC.